This entry is about one T cell receptor beta chain. Antigen unknown. The treatment was: around 19 received Ad26.COV2.S at low or high dose, single or two shots; several received placebo; per-sample allocation not given. The investigators took samples on day 63 after the first vaccine or placebo injection. Donation was by an adult aged 18-55 years who was in Boston. The data are from a study of Ad26.COV2.S vaccination and SARS-CoV-2 variants. The overall study: COV1001, an Ad26.COV2.S trial, supplied this vaccine-arm donor.

Whole-study results and caveats: A substantial breadth of spike-specific CD8+ and CD4+ T cell responses after vaccination has been reported. The analyses of TCR breadth and depth may have understated the size of total T cell responses.

Only in-frame clones appear in the TCRdb table, and some are missing; sequencing was by immunoSEQ multiplex PCR. The sample lists some 460,000 clones; roughly 87% were seen once. Losses at the gene ends were 5 bases for V and 6 bases for J; bases not matched to a gene: 9. Per germline, CDR1 SGHVS and CDR2 FNYEAQ. The CDR3 covers 16 residues. The chain joins TRBV7-6 to TRBJ2-2, with 10 positions matching TRBD1. Here the sequenced sample was peripheral blood, taken in a trial of Ad26.COV2.S vaccine versus placebo. This receptor was obtained from a person aged 18 to 65 who received the Ad26.COV2.S COVID-19 vaccine or a placebo. This CDR3 is CASSRGTGAFAGELFF. CDR3 in DNA: TGTGCCAGCAGCCGCGGGACAGGGGCGTTTGCCGGGGAGCTGTTTTTT.